The entry that follows covers one TCR beta chain sequence. This record comes from a study of blood T cell repertoires in COVID-19. Produced via immunoSEQ multiplex PCR; TCRdb's table is partial and in-frame only. The sample shows roughly 290,000 clones, roughly 89% of them seen only once. Germline V gives CDR1 ENHRY, CDR2 SYGVKD. This CDR3 is built from 16 residues. The J segment lost 0 bases and the V segment lost 2 bases, leaving 7 bases of the junction unmatched. This clonotype was sampled from a man aged 30 to 45 with acute or convalescent COVID-19. Sequencing input: peripheral blood. The chain carries TRBV10-3 and TRBJ2-7, with 7 bases identical to TRBD1. CDR3 protein: CAISEGGQRASYEQYF. CDR3 sequence (DNA): TGTGCCATCAGTGAGGGGGGACAGAGGGCCTCCTACGAGCAGTACTTC.